This TCR beta chain is drawn from a study of untreated major depressive disorder (dated by TCRdb to the late 2010s). Concerning the study at large: A cross-sectional case-control design was used to compare T cell phenotype and TCR repertoire between antidepressant-free major depressive disorder patients and individually matched non-depressed controls. The TCRbeta sequencing followed up on differences in Vbeta 5.1, Vbeta 11 and Vbeta 22 usage that flow cytometry had shown in the whole cohort. Beyond this particular receptor, the publication reports: Higher TRBV05-01 (Vbeta 5.1) usage among CD4+ T cells of depressed patients compared with controls was confirmed by sequencing, with p = 0.040 in a one-tailed test. For the sequencing comparisons, planned one-tailed tests were run on just three Vbeta families that had been chosen in advance. In the sequencing data, TRBV25-01 and TRBV02-01 usage matched the flow-cytometry pattern without reaching statistical significance. A comparatively small study sample was produced by the strict matching and exclusion criteria, and the generalizability of findings was thereby limited. In every sequenced subject, the top five TRBV05-01 clones were all identified as private clones.

The Qiagen DNeasy Blood and Tissue Kit was used to extract total genomic DNA from the purified CD4+ T cells. Using immunoSEQ immunosequencing protocols, the TCRbeta CDR3 region, as defined by IMGT, was amplified and sequenced. Regarding the original processing steps: Preprocessing of raw sequence data for PCR and sequencing error correction was performed by the immunoSEQ service. The sequence data were imported into the immunoSEQ Analyzer and were further analyzed using VDJtools v1.0.7. The paired Wilcoxon signed-rank test was used to test differences between patients and controls. In its TCRdb copy, this immuneACCESS table keeps in-frame sequences only and misses some clones. Where compared with another copy, unresolved V genes explain less than half of these, and the others have no known cause. V and J calls plus clone size are reproduced from that table; the DNA served to infer D and trimming. The sample data list approximately 21,000 clones, and 85% to 90% of these were observed just once. The biggest ten clones account for approximately 0.43% of the sample.

In regard to this clone: Its antigen is currently not known. There are no base qualities to consult, and no much larger clone falls within one base.

The germline V end is reduced by 6 bases and the J end by 2 bases; junction bases left unmatched: 3. CDR1 and CDR2, looked up from the germline V gene (reference sequence), are MNHNY and SVGAGI. Including the terminal cysteine and phenylalanine, the CDR3 comprises 14 residues. Left in the record is the CDR3 DNA by itself, 42 bases read in frame from the first base. For sex, age, current smoking status and body mass index, every depressed patient had a pairwise-matched non-depressed control. Every participant in the study was of European descent. Controls had no current or lifetime mood disorder and scored 5 or less on the Quick Inventory of Depressive Symptoms-Self Report. Major medical conditions, Axis I/II comorbidities, regular medication or illicit drug use, and drinking over 100 g alcohol a week were all grounds for excluding any participant. Approximately 27 ml of peripheral blood was collected from each participant into EDTA tubes. Magnetic negative selection with the BD IMag Human CD4 T Lymphocyte Enrichment Set was used to purify CD4+ T cells from thawed PBMCs. Flow cytometry confirmed that the CD4+ enrichment method typically gave roughly 95% purity. A subgroup of a few case-control pairs, chosen blind to chemokine receptor expression and flow-cytometric repertoire skewing results, underwent TCRbeta sequencing. Every blood sample was taken in the morning at 8:00 a.m., and Ficoll-Hypaque gradient centrifugation was used to isolate PBMCs. PBMCs were cryopreserved by gradual cooling to -80°C and stored in liquid nitrogen until assayed.

The sample consisted of CD4+ T cells from PBMCs. The sequence came from a woman aged 40 to 50 in good health. This receptor chain uses TRBV6-6 and TRBJ1-1; TRBD1 fits 10 bases in the junction. The DNA sequence reads TGTGCCAGCAGCCGGGACAGGGGAAACACTGAAGCTTTCTTT. Its product reads: CASSRDRGNTEAFF.